This T cell receptor beta chain was sequenced in a study of T cell clonotyping in hematopoietic cell transplantation. Measured with immunoSEQ multiplex PCR; TCRdb has only the in-frame clones, and not every one. The sample lists several thousand clones, roughly 85% seen once, with 16% in the top ten. From germline, CDR1 is SGHVS and CDR2 FQNEAQ. Trimming stripped 4 bases from V and 1 base from J, with 11 bases between. This CDR3 has 15 amino acids. This receptor was taken from a male patient between 35 and 55 years old who had an allogeneic stem cell transplant from a related donor, so the T cells may come from the graft donor. Some clones in this sample may be carry-over from other donors' samples. The rearrangement links TRBV7-8 to TRBJ1-5; D remains unclear. The material sequenced was PBMCs, taken 180 days after allogeneic stem cell transplant. DNA of the CDR3: TGTGCCAGCAGCTCCGGCGGGAGCAGCAATCAGCCCCAGCATTTT. It yields the protein CASSSGGSSNQPQHF.